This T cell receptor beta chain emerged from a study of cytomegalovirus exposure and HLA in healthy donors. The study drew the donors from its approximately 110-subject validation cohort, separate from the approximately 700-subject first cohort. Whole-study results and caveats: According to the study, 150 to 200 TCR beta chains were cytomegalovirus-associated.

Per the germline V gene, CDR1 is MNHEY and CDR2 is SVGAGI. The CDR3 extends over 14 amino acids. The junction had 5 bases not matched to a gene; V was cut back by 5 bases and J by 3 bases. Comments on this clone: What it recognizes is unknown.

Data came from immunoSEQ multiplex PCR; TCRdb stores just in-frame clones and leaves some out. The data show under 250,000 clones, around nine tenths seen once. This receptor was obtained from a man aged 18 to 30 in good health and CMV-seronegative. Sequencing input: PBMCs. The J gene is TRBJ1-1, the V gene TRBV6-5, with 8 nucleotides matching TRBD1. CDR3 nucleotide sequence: TGTGCCAGCAGTCGACAGGGGAGGCACACTGAAGCTTTCTTT. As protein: CASSRQGRHTEAFF.